The sequence of this T cell receptor (beta chain) was determined in a study of blood T cells in healthy people across ages. Regarding the study as a whole: The fall in TCR beta diversity per million T cells was roughly linear with age.

Sample-barcoded 5' priming and a J-beta primer mix drove a second PCR of 7 to 11 cycles. TCRdb re-called the 5' RACE reads with MiXCR, one entry per CDR3 protein. The table has hundreds of thousands of distinct CDR3 sequences, around 25% seen once; the top ten hold more than 8.5%. The CDR3 extends over 14 amino acids. CDR1 and CDR2 from the germline V gene are SEHNR and FQNEAQ (reference sequence). Trimming removed 4 bases at V and 5 bases at J, with 14 bases between. Concerning this clonotype itself: Its antigen is unknown.

These data were also reused for a study on T cells of mothers and their children. In that study: cDNA synthesis used all extracted RNA, about 1.5 ug per 15 ul. Microchimeric T cell clones that persisted were not detected.

The clonotype originates from a boy between 10 and 17 years old in good health. This chain links TRBV7-9 with TRBJ1-2; perhaps TRBD1 as D (5 bases). Sequenced material: blood. The CDR3 region has the DNA TGTGCCAGCAGCTCGGGGGGAGGCGCGTATGGCTACACCTTC. This gives the protein CASSSGGGAYGYTF.